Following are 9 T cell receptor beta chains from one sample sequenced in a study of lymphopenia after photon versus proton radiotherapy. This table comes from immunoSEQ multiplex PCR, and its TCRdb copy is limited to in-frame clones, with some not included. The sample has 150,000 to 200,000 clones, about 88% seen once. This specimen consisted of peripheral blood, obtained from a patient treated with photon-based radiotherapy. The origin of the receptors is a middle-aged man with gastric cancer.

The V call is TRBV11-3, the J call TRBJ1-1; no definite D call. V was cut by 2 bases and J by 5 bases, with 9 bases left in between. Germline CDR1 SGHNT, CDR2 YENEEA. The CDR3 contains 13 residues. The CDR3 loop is CASSLLAGTEAFF. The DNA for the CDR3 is TGTGCCAGCAGCTTATTAGCGGGAACTGAAGCTTTCTTT.

The CDR3 loop is CASLRRGQETQYF. The DNA of the CDR3 is TGTGCCAGCCTTCGCCGAGGGCAAGAGACCCAGTACTTC. The rearrangement joins TRBV5-4 to TRBJ2-5; a possible D gene is TRBD2 (5 bases). The ends were cut back, 7 bases at V and 2 bases at J, with 12 bases in the middle. Germline V gives CDR1 SGHNT, CDR2 YYREEE (reference sequence). This CDR3 contains 13 residues.

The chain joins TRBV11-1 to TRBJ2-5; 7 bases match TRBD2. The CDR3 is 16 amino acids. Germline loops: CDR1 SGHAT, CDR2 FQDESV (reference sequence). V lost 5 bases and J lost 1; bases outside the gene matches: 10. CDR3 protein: CASSPWTGGGQETQYF. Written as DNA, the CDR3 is TGTGCCAGCAGCCCATGGACGGGAGGAGGCCAAGAGACCCAGTACTTC.

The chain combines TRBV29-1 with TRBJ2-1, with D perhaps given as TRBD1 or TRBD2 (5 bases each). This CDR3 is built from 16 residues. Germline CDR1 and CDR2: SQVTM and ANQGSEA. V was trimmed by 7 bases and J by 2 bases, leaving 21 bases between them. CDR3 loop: CSAQQTGTGAYNEQFF. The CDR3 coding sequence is TGCAGCGCCCAGCAGACCGGGACCGGGGCCTACAATGAGCAGTTCTTC.

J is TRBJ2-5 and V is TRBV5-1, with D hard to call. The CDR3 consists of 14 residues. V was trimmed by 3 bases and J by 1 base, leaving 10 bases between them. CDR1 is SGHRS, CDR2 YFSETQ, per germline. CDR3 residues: CASSWGTTQETQYF. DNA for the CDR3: TGCGCCAGCAGCTGGGGTACCACCCAAGAGACCCAGTACTTC.

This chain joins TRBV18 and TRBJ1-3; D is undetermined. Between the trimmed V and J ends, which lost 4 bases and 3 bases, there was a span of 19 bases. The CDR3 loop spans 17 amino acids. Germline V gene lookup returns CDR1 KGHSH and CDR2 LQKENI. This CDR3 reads CASSRTSSGRGGNTIYF. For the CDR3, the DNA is TGTGCCAGCTCACGAACCTCCTCGGGGAGAGGTGGAAACACCATATATTTT.

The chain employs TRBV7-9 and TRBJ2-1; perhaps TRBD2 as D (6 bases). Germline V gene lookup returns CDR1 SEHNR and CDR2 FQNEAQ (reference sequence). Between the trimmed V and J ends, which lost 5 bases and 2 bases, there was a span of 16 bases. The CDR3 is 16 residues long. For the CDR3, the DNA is TGTGCCAGCAGCCGGGGCCTAGCGACCACCTACAATGAGCAGTTCTTC. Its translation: CASSRGLATTYNEQFF.

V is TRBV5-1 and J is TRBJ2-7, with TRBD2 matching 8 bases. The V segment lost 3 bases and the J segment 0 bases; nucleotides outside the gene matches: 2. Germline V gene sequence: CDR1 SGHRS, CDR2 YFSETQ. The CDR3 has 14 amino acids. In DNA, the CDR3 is TGCGCCAGCAGCTCTGGACTAGCCTCCTACGAGCAGTACTTC. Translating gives CASSSGLASYEQYF.

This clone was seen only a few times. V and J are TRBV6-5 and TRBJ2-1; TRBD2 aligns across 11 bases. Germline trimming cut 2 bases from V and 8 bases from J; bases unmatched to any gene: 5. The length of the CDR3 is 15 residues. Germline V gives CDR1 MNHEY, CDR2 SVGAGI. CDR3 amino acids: CASSYGGLAADEQFF. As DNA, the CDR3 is TGTGCCAGCAGTTACGGGGGACTAGCGGCGGATGAGCAGTTCTTC.